This T cell receptor (beta chain) was sequenced during a study of blood T cell repertoires in COVID-19 (TCRdb year 2020). The study in broad terms: The collaborator samples originated in the United States, Italy and Spain and spanned the acute and convalescent phases of COVID-19. HLA class I and class II types, where available, came from metadata supplied by the sample provider rather than from assay-based typing. The repertoires were made available in a free public database intended to serve as a resource for research on the immune response to SARS-CoV-2. Nearly every sample came with metadata listing a de-identified subject ID, COVID-19 status, age in years and sex. Subjects who had been exposed to COVID-19, were actively infected with it, or had recovered from it provided the deeply sampled blood TCRbeta repertoires that made up the dataset. Samples came from the ongoing ImmuneRACE study (first 160 participants) plus 1,254 subjects from 6 global collaborators. The material from the prospective study consisted of cDNA or gDNA derived from T cells, B-cell-depleted T cells, or PBMCs. The paper's findings and limits, for the study overall: The amount of clinical and demographic metadata varied by source and participant and was provided uncurated.

Each collaborating institution followed its own protocols to collect whole blood in K2EDTA tubes. For TCRbeta analysis, collaborators shipped samples in one of three forms: frozen whole blood, isolated PBMCs, or DNA extracted from either of those sample types. The germline V gene sets CDR1 to SGHRS and CDR2 to YFSETQ. The CDR3 sequence holds 16 residues, the cysteine and phenylalanine included. Only the CDR3 region is kept as DNA, spanning 48 bases read in frame from base 1. V and J lose 0 bases and 5 bases, and a span of 15 bases separates them. The immunoSEQ Assay, a bias-controlled multiplex PCR, was used to amplify TCRbeta CDR3 regions from genomic DNA. On the study's bioinformatics: The number of nucleated cells in each sample was estimated from the amplification of reference gene primers within the assay. Sequence reads were collapsed and filtered to measure the absolute abundance of every unique TCRbeta CDR3 rearrangement. For each sample, productive Simpson clonality was calculated as the square root of Simpson's diversity index over productive rearrangements. TCRdb mirrors the immuneACCESS table, restricted to in-frame sequences. Some clones are absent from its copies; in checked studies, under half trace to an unresolved V gene, and the reason for the others is unknown. The D gene and trimming were derived from the DNA, and the V and J assignments and clone size from that table. In this sample the table shows some 260,000 clones, roughly nine tenths of which occur a single time. Approximately 3.3% of the sample lies in the top ten.

This clone is a singleton in its sample. Its binding antigen is unknown. No much larger clone exists at a distance of one base, and base qualities are not known. This sequence was found in a man younger than 35 with active or convalescent COVID-19. The sample was peripheral blood. Here the chain combines TRBV5-1 and TRBJ1-3; TRBD1 might be the D gene, on 5 matching bases. The CDR3 protein: CASSLAPGYLRNTIYF. The DNA sequence reads TGCGCCAGCAGCTTGGCCCCAGGGTATCTGAGAAACACCATATATTTT.